Each of the 23 T cell receptor beta chains below was sequenced from the same sample in a study of T cells in Graves' hyperthyroidism and ophthalmopathy. RNA transcripts gave rise to amplified TCR beta CDR3 regions. The HTBI primer set served for first-round RT-PCR of the TCR CDR3. Via MiXCR, TCRdb re-called the multiplex PCR reads, giving one row per CDR3 protein. The data show around 560,000 distinct CDR3 sequences, about a sixth seen once. Input material: blood. All receptors derive from a woman aged 18 to 35 with Graves' hyperthyroidism.

Concerning this clonotype itself: Compared with germline, one end of the junction differs, possibly owing to a read error. The chain uses TRBV18 and TRBJ1-1; D is ambiguous. The CDR3 contains 14 residues. Germline V lookup: CDR1 KGHSH, CDR2 LQKENI. The CDR3 coding sequence is TGTACCAGCTCACAGAATAACATGAACACTGAAGCTTTCTTT. This codes for CTSSQNNMNTEAFF.

The chain is built from TRBV10-3 and TRBJ2-2; D not certain. V was pared by 5 bases and J by 3 bases, with 7 bases between. Germline values: CDR1 ENHRY, CDR2 SYGVKD. This CDR3 comprises 13 residues. The CDR3 is CAISLSDTGELFF. The CDR3 DNA reads TGTGCCATCAGTCTTAGTGACACCGGGGAGCTGTTTTTT.

There are many counts of this clonotype. The V gene is TRBV12-3 or TRBV12-4, the J gene TRBJ2-7; D is possibly TRBD2 (5 bases). This CDR3 spans 14 amino acids. Deletions cut 1 base from V and 5 bases from J, with 12 bases between. Here the CDR3 DNA reads TGTGCCAGCAGTTTAGTGGGATCGCGGGACGAGCAGTACTTC. As protein: CASSLVGSRDEQYF.

This clonotype was detected only a few times. The chain is built from TRBV29-1 and TRBJ2-2; no clear D. Germline-derived CDR1 and CDR2 are SQVTM and ANQGSEA. Deletions cut 7 bases from V and 1 base from J, with 7 bases between. There are 12 residues in the CDR3. In nucleotides, the CDR3 is TGCAGCGCTGGCGGGAACACCGGGGAGCTGTTTTTT. Translation gives CSAGGNTGELFF.

The sample holds many counts of this clonotype. V usage is TRBV20-1 and J usage is TRBJ2-3, with 8 bases identical to TRBD2. This CDR3 is built from 14 residues. The germline V gene encodes CDR1 DFQATT and CDR2 SNEGSKA (reference sequence). V lost 0 bases and J lost 4; bases outside the gene matches: 3. In nucleotides, the CDR3 is TGCAGTGCTAGAGATATAGCGGGACCAGATACGCAGTATTTT. This codes for CSARDIAGPDTQYF.

This clonotype occurred many times. This chain uses TRBV24-1 with TRBJ1-1, with 9 bases identical to TRBD1. The V and J ends lost 5 bases and 2 bases, in that order; junction bases with no gene match: 11. The CDR3 length is 17 residues. Germline loops: CDR1 KGHDR, CDR2 SFDVKD. For the CDR3, the DNA is TGTGCCACCAGTGCTCCCCCGGGACAGGGTCGAAACACTGAAGCTTTCTTT. Translated, it gives CATSAPPGQGRNTEAFF.

This clonotype appeared many times. The chain uses TRBV2 and TRBJ2-7, with 7 bases lining up with TRBD2. The junction had 8 bases not matched to a gene; V was cut back by 4 bases and J by 5 bases. The CDR3 spans 14 residues. CDR1 and CDR2 (germline): SNHLY, FYNNEI. As DNA, the CDR3 is TGTGCCAGCAGTGCCGGCGGGAGCCCGAACGAGCAGTACTTC. This codes for CASSAGGSPNEQYF.

In its sample, this clonotype was seen a few times. The chain couples TRBV5-8 to TRBJ1-2, with D unresolved. The CDR3 spans 11 residues. V gave up 5 bases and J gave up 10 bases, with 12 bases separating them. Germline values: CDR1 SGHTS, CDR2 YDEGEE. The CDR3 loop is CASSPGRYYTF. The CDR3 DNA follows: TGTGCCAGCAGTCCCGGGAGGTACTACACCTTC.

This rearrangement joins TRBV5-5 to TRBJ1-5; D perhaps matches TRBD1 (6 bases). Germline assignment: CDR1 SGHKS and CDR2 YYEKEE (reference sequence). The CDR3 consists of 15 residues. Trimming pared 4 bases from V and 6 bases from J, leaving 17 bases between. DNA for the CDR3: TGTGCCAGCAGCGCTACAGGGACTGGTGGTCAGCCCCAGCATTTT. This translates into CASSATGTGGQPQHF.

This clonotype appeared many times. The chain has TRBV7-9 and TRBJ1-1; D not certain. V was cut by 5 bases and J by 1 base, with 8 bases left in between. CDR1 is SEHNR and CDR2 is FQNEAQ in the germline V gene (reference sequence). The CDR3 extends over 13 amino acids. For the CDR3, the DNA is TGTGCCAGCAGCCTAGACACGAACACTGAAGCTTTCTTT. As protein: CASSLDTNTEAFF.

This chain uses TRBV7-9 with TRBJ2-7; tentative D call: TRBD1 (5 bases). V was clipped by 0 bases and J by 2 bases, with 17 bases between them. Germline V gene data show CDR1 as SEHNR and CDR2 as FQNEAQ (reference sequence). CDR3 length: 17 residues. This CDR3 is CASSLAKDTQSPYEQYF. The DNA of the CDR3 is TGTGCCAGCAGCTTAGCAAAGGACACCCAGTCCCCCTACGAGCAGTACTTC. Drawing the rest from reference TRBV7-9 and TRBJ2-7, the complete variable domain is DTGVSQNPRHKITKRGQNVTFRCDPISEHNRLYWYRQTLGQGPEFLTYFQNEAQLEKSRLLSDRFSAERPKGSFSTLEIQRTEQGDSAMYLCASSLAKDTQSPYEQYFGPGTRLTVT.

This clonotype was detected only a few times. The chain couples TRBV20-1 to TRBJ2-7; D gene ambiguous. CDR1 and CDR2 from the germline V gene are DFQATT and SNEGSKA (reference sequence). The CDR3 has 15 amino acids. V was clipped by 5 bases and J by 7 bases, with 24 bases between them. CDR3 coding DNA: TGCAGTGCTCTACAAGGAGTTGCGCTAGGAAATGAGCAGTACTTC. Translation gives CSALQGVALGNEQYF.

The V gene is TRBV6-1, the J gene TRBJ2-7; D gene ambiguous. The germline V gene encodes CDR1 MNHNS and CDR2 SASEGT. The length of the CDR3 is 15 residues. Trimming removed 0 bases at V and 2 bases at J, with 11 bases between. The DNA of the CDR3 is TGTGCCAGCAGTGAAGCGCTACATACCCCCTACGAGCAGTACTTC. Residues: CASSEALHTPYEQYF.

V and J are TRBV2 and TRBJ2-1; 8 bases are a match to TRBD1. The CDR3 consists of 19 residues. V was clipped by 6 bases and J by 0 bases; unmatched bases: 16. Germline loops: CDR1 SNHLY, CDR2 FYNNEI. CDR3 sequence (DNA): TGTGCCAGCAGCCATTCTTCTCTCCGGACAGGGTTCTCCTACAATGAGCAGTTCTTC. Its translation: CASSHSSLRTGFSYNEQFF.

The table lists this clonotype with a few counts. One junction end does not reproduce the germline sequence, and a read error may be involved. The J gene is TRBJ2-7, the V gene TRBV10-3; D tentatively fits TRBD1 or TRBD2 (5 bases each). CDR3 size: 15 residues. Per the germline V gene, CDR1 is ENHRY and CDR2 is SYGVKD. CDR3 amino acids: CAVSESGQGLHEQYF. Written as DNA, the CDR3 is TGTGCCGTCAGTGAGTCGGGGCAGGGCCTGCACGAGCAGTACTTC.

This clonotype was recorded at least ten times. The rearrangement links TRBV20-1 to TRBJ1-1; D call uncertain. The germline V gene encodes CDR1 DFQATT and CDR2 SNEGSKA (reference sequence). Trimming took 0 bases from V and 5 from J, leaving 16 bases between them. This CDR3 contains 15 residues. The CDR3 region is CSAREAAWALTEAFF. CDR3 coding DNA: TGCAGTGCTAGAGAGGCAGCATGGGCGTTAACTGAAGCTTTCTTT.

The chain has TRBV19 and TRBJ1-2; no definite D call. Germline V gives CDR1 LNHDA, CDR2 SQIVND (reference sequence). The CDR3 is 12 amino acids. Trimming took off 3 bases at V and 4 bases at J, with 6 bases between the two ends. CDR3 residues: CASSILGYGYTF. The CDR3 DNA follows: TGTGCCAGTAGTATTTTGGGCTATGGCTACACCTTC.

This clonotype was seen ten or more times. The genes are TRBV6-1 and TRBJ2-4; TRBD2 aligns across 10 bases. After removal of 2 bases from V and 1 base from J, the junction contained 11 bases not matched to a gene. The CDR3 runs 19 residues. Germline lookup yields CDR1 MNHNS and CDR2 SASEGT. CDR3 residues: CASSEMASGGLGAKNIQYF. DNA for the CDR3: TGTGCCAGCAGTGAAATGGCTAGCGGGGGATTGGGGGCCAAAAACATTCAGTACTTC.

This clonotype was seen ten or more times. V is TRBV27 and J is TRBJ1-1, with D unclear. Germline assignment: CDR1 MNHEY and CDR2 SMNVEV (reference sequence). The CDR3 sequence is 15 residues long. V lost 3 bases and J 0 bases, leaving 11 bases between the germline ends. This CDR3 is CASSLSRYLNTEAFF. CDR3 bases: TGTGCCAGCAGTTTGAGTAGGTATCTGAACACTGAAGCTTTCTTT.

This clonotype was counted once. It may be a read error: a sequence one base away is much more abundant. The rearrangement joins TRBV12-3 or TRBV12-4 to TRBJ2-7, with D possibly being TRBD2 (6 bases). The CDR3 is 16 residues long. V dropped 1 base and J dropped 5 bases, with 18 bases sitting between them. In DNA, the CDR3 is TGTGCCAGCAGTTTAGACCTAACGGGGGTCCCCCACGAGCAGTACTTC. It codes for CASSLDLTGVPHEQYF.

The genes are TRBV3-1 and TRBJ1-1, with unresolved D. The germline V and J ends were trimmed by 3 bases and 10 bases, with 9 bases remaining between them. From germline, CDR1 is LGHDT and CDR2 YNNKEL (reference sequence). CDR3 length: 11 amino acids. The CDR3 nucleotides are TGTGCCAGCAGCCAGGGAGGGTTAGCTTTCTTT. Translated, it gives CASSQGGLAFF.

This clonotype was observed at least ten times. The chain employs TRBV3-1 and TRBJ2-1; perhaps TRBD1 as D (5 bases). The V gene lost 5 bases and the J gene lost 6 bases, with 8 bases spanning the gap. The CDR3 has 12 amino acids. The germline gives CDR1 LGHDT, CDR2 YNNKEL (reference sequence). CDR3 bases: TGTGCCAGCAGCAGCGACAGCAATGAGCAGTTCTTC. Amino acid sequence: CASSSDSNEQFF.

The chain uses TRBV15 and TRBJ2-1; 9 bases match TRBD2. With 1 base clipped from V and 8 bases from J, the junction kept 3 bases outside the gene matches. This CDR3 is built from 14 residues. Germline-derived CDR1 and CDR2 are LNHNV and YYDKDF (reference sequence). CDR3 in DNA: TGTGCCACCAGCAGAGTAGCGGGGGTGGATGAGCAGTTCTTC. Residues: CATSRVAGVDEQFF.